The TCR beta chain under discussion was sequenced for a study of blood T cell repertoires in COVID-19. The ends were cut back, 4 bases at V and 8 bases at J, with 17 bases in the middle. This CDR3 contains 15 residues. CDR1 and CDR2 from the germline V gene are SNHLY and FYNNEI. The authors' processing: Amplification with reference gene primers provided the estimates of nucleated cell counts. TCRdb's copy holds only in-frame clones and misses some; the assay was immunoSEQ multiplex PCR. D and trimming come from the DNA, and the V and J calls and clone size come from that table. The sample shows about 91,000 clones, about 77% of them seen only once. This clone was seen only once.

Material: peripheral blood. The receptor's source is a woman of 80 years or more with acute or convalescent COVID-19. The V and J genes are TRBV2 and TRBJ1-4; tentative D call: TRBD1 (5 bases). The CDR3 reads CASSGQGAMQEKLFF. For the CDR3, the DNA is TGTGCCAGCAGTGGCCAAGGGGCTATGCAGGAAAAACTGTTTTTT. The full variable domain, completed using reference TRBV2 and TRBJ1-4, is EPEVTQTPSHQVTQMGQEVILRCVPISNHLYFYWYRQILGQKVEFLVSFYNNEISEKSEIFDDQFSVERPDGSNFTLKIRSTKLEDSAMYFCASSGQGAMQEKLFFGSGTQLSVL.